Listed here are 10 T cell receptor beta chains from one sample, sequenced in a study of T cell changes during pregnancy in multiple sclerosis. Some clones are missing from TCRdb's copy, which holds only in-frame ones; the method was immunoSEQ multiplex PCR. The sample consists of tens of thousands of clones, approximately 94% of them appearing once. The source was CD4+ T cells from peripheral blood mononuclear cells, collected in the second trimester of pregnancy. The receptors originated from a female donor with multiple sclerosis, enrolled in a pregnancy study.

This chain connects TRBV9 to TRBJ2-2; the match to TRBD2 covers 9 bases. Germline CDR1 reads SGDLS; CDR2 reads YYNGEE. J was trimmed by 5 bases and V by 3 bases; bases with no gene match: 11. The CDR3 extends over 17 amino acids. The CDR3 sequence is CASSGLAISGGTGELFF. The CDR3 nucleotides are TGTGCCAGCAGCGGGCTAGCGATCAGCGGGGGGACCGGGGAGCTGTTTTTT.

The rearrangement links TRBV9 to TRBJ2-2; 11 bases line up with TRBD1. J gave up 4 bases and V 4 bases, and 9 bases lay outside the gene matches. CDR3 length: 17 residues. Germline values: CDR1 SGDLS, CDR2 YYNGEE. The CDR3 loop is CASSPIGTGGVTGELFF. The CDR3, as DNA: TGTGCCAGCAGCCCCATCGGGACAGGGGGAGTCACCGGGGAGCTGTTTTTT. Combining the CDR3 with reference TRBV9 and TRBJ2-2 gives the whole variable domain DSGVTQTPKHLITATGQRVTLRCSPRSGDLSVYWYQQSLDQGLQFLIQYYNGEERAKGNILERFSAQQFPDLHSELNLSSLELGDSALYFCASSPIGTGGVTGELFFGEGSRLTVL.

The J gene is TRBJ1-5, the V gene TRBV4-3; D not certain. Deletions cut 3 bases from V and 1 base from J, with 7 bases between. Per the germline V gene, CDR1 is LGHNA and CDR2 is YSLEER. The CDR3 is 14 residues long. CDR3 amino acids: CASSQRVSNQPQHF. The CDR3 nucleotides are TGCGCCAGCAGCCAGAGGGTCAGCAATCAGCCCCAGCATTTT.

The chain recombines TRBV9 with TRBJ2-1; 8 positions match TRBD1. Germline V gives CDR1 SGDLS, CDR2 YYNGEE. V lost 4 bases to trimming and J lost 7 bases; unmatched junction nucleotides: 10. The CDR3 has 15 residues. CDR3 in amino acids: CASSRGPGGVNEQFF. As DNA, the CDR3 is TGTGCCAGCAGCCGGGGTCCAGGGGGCGTGAATGAGCAGTTCTTC. Full variable domain (missing parts from reference TRBV9 and TRBJ2-1): DSGVTQTPKHLITATGQRVTLRCSPRSGDLSVYWYQQSLDQGLQFLIQYYNGEERAKGNILERFSAQQFPDLHSELNLSSLELGDSALYFCASSRGPGGVNEQFFGPGTRLTVL.

The V gene is TRBV9, the J gene TRBJ2-6, with TRBD2 identical over 7 bases. CDR1 is SGDLS and CDR2 is YYNGEE in the germline V gene. Trimming removed 0 bases from V and 0 bases from J; junction bases left unmatched: 6. The CDR3 spans 18 residues. CDR3 sequence (DNA): TGTGCCAGCAGCGTAGGGGGGGGAATGGGCTCTGGGGCCAACGTCCTGACTTTC. Its translation is CASSVGGGMGSGANVLTF.

The CDR3 nucleotides read TGTGCCAGCAGTGAGAGGGTAGGGAATGAAAAACTGTTTTTT. As protein: CASSERVGNEKLFF. This chain uses TRBV25-1 with TRBJ1-4; D not certain. This CDR3 has 14 amino acids. From germline, CDR1 is MGHDK and CDR2 SYGVNS. V was cut by 3 bases and J by 5 bases, with 10 bases left in between.

The chain has TRBV14 and TRBJ1-2; possible D gene TRBD1, 5 bases. The CDR3 is made up of 17 amino acids. CDR1 is SGHDN, CDR2 FVKESK, per germline. V was trimmed by 5 bases and J by 6 bases, leaving 25 bases between them. The CDR3 DNA reads as TGTGCCAGCAGCTCCCAACCCTTGGGGGGTTCGATTCATGGCTACACCTTC. Translation: CASSSQPLGGSIHGYTF.

This clone has just one count. The gene calls are TRBV2 and TRBJ2-2; unclear D gene. In germline, CDR1 is SNHLY, CDR2 FYNNEI. V lost 2 bases to trimming and J lost 6 bases, with 10 bases between them. This CDR3 has 14 residues. Written as DNA, the CDR3 is TGTGCCAGCAGTGAATTGTTAGTGGCCGGGGAGCTGTTTTTT. Its translation is CASSELLVAGELFF.

The CDR3 bases are TGCGCCAGCAGTGAAGGGCCGGGAGAATCGGAGCTGTTTTTT. Protein product: CASSEGPGESELFF. The chain joins TRBV10-1 to TRBJ2-2, with D possibly matching TRBD2 (6 bases). V lost 3 bases to trimming and J lost 10 bases, with 15 bases between them. Germline V CDR1 and CDR2: WNHNN, SYGVQD (reference sequence). The CDR3 sequence is 14 residues long.

The V call is TRBV7-2, the J call TRBJ1-5; 7 nucleotides align to TRBD1. The CDR3 totals 15 residues. V lost 1 base to trimming and J lost 3 bases; unmatched junction nucleotides: 3. Germline V gene data show CDR1 as SGHTA and CDR2 as FQGNSA. CDR3 coding DNA: TGTGCCAGCAGCTTAGGACAGGGCCTCAATCAGCCCCAGCATTTT. It codes for CASSLGQGLNQPQHF.